These T cell receptor beta chains were read from a single sample in a study of neurological immune-mediated disorders. TCRdb analysed the 5' RACE reads with MiXCR anew, one entry per CDR3 protein. This sample has tens of thousands of distinct CDR3 sequences, with roughly an eighth found just once. Sample: PBMCs. Receptor source: a female donor with HTLV-1-associated myelopathy (HAM/TSP). CDR3s include the opening cysteine and the closing phenylalanine or tryptophan. The D gene is left open where the match is weak. For some rows the clone size is stated as once, few or many, or as a class when expanded; others skip it.

V: TRBV7-9
D: TRBD2
J: TRBJ2-3
size: .
DNA: TGTGCCAGCAGCTTAGGGACTAGCGGCGCAGATACGCAGTATTTT
CDR3: CASSLGTSGADTQYF

V: TRBV28
D: .
J: TRBJ1-1
size: many
DNA: TGTGCCAGCAGTTCGGGAGGGGGAGACTCCACTGAAGCTTTCTTT
CDR3: CASSSGGGDSTEAFF

V: TRBV9
D: .
J: TRBJ2-1
size: many
DNA: TGTGCCAGCAGCGTAGGGAAGGGGACCTACAATGAGCAGTTCTTC
CDR3: CASSVGKGTYNEQFF

V: TRBV4-1
D: .
J: TRBJ1-5
size: many
DNA: TGCGCCAGCAGCCAAGAAGGGGATCAGCCCCAGCATTTT
CDR3: CASSQEGDQPQHF

V: TRBV20-1
D: TRBD1
J: TRBJ1-6
size: many
DNA: TGCAGTGCTAGAGACGTCAGGGGGGATAGTTCACCCCTCCACTTT
CDR3: CSARDVRGDSSPLHF

V: TRBV5-1
D: .
J: TRBJ2-1
size: many
DNA: TGCGCCAGCAGCTTGGGGGACTTAACTTACAATGAGCAGTTCTTC
CDR3: CASSLGDLTYNEQFF

V: TRBV5-1
D: .
J: TRBJ1-4
size: many
DNA: TGCGCCAGCAGCTTTATGGGGCGGGATGAAAAACTGTTTTTT
CDR3: CASSFMGRDEKLFF

V: TRBV10-3
D: .
J: TRBJ2-7
size: .
DNA: TGTGCCATCAGTGAGTTAGGGGGGCCCGGGTCCTACGAGCAGTACTTC
CDR3: CAISELGGPGSYEQYF

V: TRBV28
D: TRBD2
J: TRBJ2-1
size: many
DNA: TGTGCCAGCAGTTTAGGCGGGGGGGGTTACAATGAGCAGTTCTTC
CDR3: CASSLGGGGYNEQFF

V: TRBV4-1
D: TRBD2
J: TRBJ2-1
size: many
DNA: TGCGCCAGCAGCCAAGATTTGCGGCTAGCGGGGGGCGGCTCCTACAATGAGCAGTTCTTC
CDR3: CASSQDLRLAGGGSYNEQFF

V: TRBV20-1
D: .
J: TRBJ2-3
size: many
DNA: TGCAGTGCTAGTGATTGGGAGGATACGCAGTATTTT
CDR3: CSASDWEDTQYF

V: TRBV7-2
D: .
J: TRBJ2-5
size: many
DNA: TGTGCCAGCAGCGTGCAAGAGACCCAGTACTTC
CDR3: CASSVQETQYF

V: TRBV7-9
D: .
J: TRBJ2-1
size: .
DNA: TGTGCCAGCAGCCGAGGGGGGGCCGCCAACAATGAGCAGTTCTTC
CDR3: CASSRGGAANNEQFF

V: TRBV7-2
D: .
J: TRBJ2-7
size: many
DNA: TGTGCCAGCAGCTCCAGGACAGCCTACGAGCAGTACTTC
CDR3: CASSSRTAYEQYF

V: TRBV9
D: .
J: TRBJ2-5
size: many
DNA: TGTGCCAGCAGCGCTCAGGGTGTGGAGACCCAGTACTTC
CDR3: CASSAQGVETQYF

V: TRBV6-2/TRBV6-3
D: TRBD1
J: TRBJ2-7
size: few
DNA: TGTGCCAGCAGGAAGACAGGGAAGACCTACGAGCAGTACTTC
CDR3: CASRKTGKTYEQYF

V: TRBV9
D: .
J: TRBJ2-2
size: many
DNA: TGTGCCAGCAGCGTAGAGCTTCTCACCGGGGAGCTGTTTTTT
CDR3: CASSVELLTGELFF

V: TRBV20-1
D: .
J: TRBJ2-2
size: many
DNA: TGCAGTGCTAGAGATCCCGGCAGAGAGAACACCGGGGAGCTGTTTTTT
CDR3: CSARDPGRENTGELFF

V: TRBV20-1
D: .
J: TRBJ2-1
size: many
DNA: TGCAGTGCTAGACCCTGGAATTCCTACAATGAGCAGTTCTTC
CDR3: CSARPWNSYNEQFF

V: TRBV5-1
D: .
J: TRBJ1-5
size: .
DNA: TGCGCCAGCAGCTTGGGTGGTATCAATCAGCCCCAGCATTTT
CDR3: CASSLGGINQPQHF

V: TRBV5-1
D: TRBD2
J: TRBJ2-3
size: many
DNA: TGCGCCAGCAGCTTTGATCAAGCGGGACTAGGTACAGATACGCAGTATTTT
CDR3: CASSFDQAGLGTDTQYF

V: TRBV7-9
D: .
J: TRBJ2-5
size: many
DNA: TGTGCCAGCAGCTTTGGTACAGGGATGGAGACCCAGTACTTC
CDR3: CASSFGTGMETQYF

V: TRBV12-3/TRBV12-4
D: .
J: TRBJ2-1
size: many
DNA: TGTGCCAGCAGTTTTAGGGGGGGAATGGGCAATGAGCAGTTCTTC
CDR3: CASSFRGGMGNEQFF

V: TRBV20-1
D: TRBD1
J: TRBJ2-5
size: few
DNA: TGCAGTGCTGGCCGAGACAGGGTAGTGAAAGAGACCCAGTACTTC
CDR3: CSAGRDRVVKETQYF

V: TRBV28
D: .
J: TRBJ1-1
size: many
DNA: TGTGCCAGCAGCCTCACAGGGCCGGGTGAAGCTTTCTTT
CDR3: CASSLTGPGEAFF

V: TRBV5-1
D: TRBD1
J: TRBJ2-7
size: many
DNA: TGCGCCAGCAGCTCCCCGGGACAGGCAAAACTCTACGAGCAGTACTTC
CDR3: CASSSPGQAKLYEQYF

V: TRBV7-2
D: .
J: TRBJ2-7
size: many
DNA: TGTGCCAGCAGCTTAGTTTTGGGATCCTACGAGCAGTACTTC
CDR3: CASSLVLGSYEQYF

V: TRBV7-9
D: .
J: TRBJ2-5
size: many
DNA: TGTGCCAGCAGCCAAGGCCAAGAGACCCAGTACTTC
CDR3: CASSQGQETQYF

V: TRBV28
D: TRBD1
J: TRBJ1-1
size: many
DNA: TGTGCCAGCAGTCCGACCCAAGGGCAGGGGGTCACTGAAGCTTTCTTT
CDR3: CASSPTQGQGVTEAFF

V: TRBV11-2
D: .
J: TRBJ2-6
size: many
DNA: TGTGCCAGCAGCCCTCAGGCCCTCTCTGGGGCCAACGTCCTGACTTTC
CDR3: CASSPQALSGANVLTF

V: TRBV5-1
D: TRBD2
J: TRBJ2-3
size: many
DNA: TGCGCCAGTCAGAGCGTTAGCGGGGGTATCACAGATACGCAGTATTTT
CDR3: CASQSVSGGITDTQYF

V: TRBV5-1
D: TRBD2
J: TRBJ2-1
size: .
DNA: TGCGCCAGCAGCCCTGGACTAGCGGCGCCCAATGAGCAGTTCTTC
CDR3: CASSPGLAAPNEQFF

V: TRBV29-1
D: TRBD2
J: TRBJ2-3
size: many
DNA: TGCAGCGTTGGGCGGGGGGGCGGCACAGATACGCAGTATTTT
CDR3: CSVGRGGGTDTQYF

V: TRBV15
D: .
J: TRBJ2-1
size: many
DNA: TGTGCCACCAGCAGCGGACAGTCCCACAATGAGCAGTTCTTC
CDR3: CATSSGQSHNEQFF

V: TRBV5-1
D: TRBD1
J: TRBJ2-3
size: many
DNA: TGCGCCAGCAGCTCCTCAGGGGGCAACACAGATACGCAGTATTTT
CDR3: CASSSSGGNTDTQYF

V: TRBV7-2
D: .
J: TRBJ2-7
size: once
DNA: TGTGCCAGCAGCTTTATACCGGGGGATTCCTACGAGCAGTACTTC
CDR3: CASSFIPGDSYEQYF

V: TRBV5-1
D: .
J: TRBJ1-5
size: many
DNA: TGCGCCAGCAGCTTGGTCCCCAATCAGCCCCAGCATTTT
CDR3: CASSLVPNQPQHF

V: TRBV5-1
D: .
J: TRBJ2-1
size: many
DNA: TGCGCCAGCAGCTTGACCCAGGCCTACAATGAGCAGTTCTTC
CDR3: CASSLTQAYNEQFF

V: TRBV4-1
D: .
J: TRBJ2-2
size: few
DNA: TGCGCCAGCAGCCCCGGGACTTTTACCGGGGAGCTGTTTTTT
CDR3: CASSPGTFTGELFF

V: TRBV28
D: TRBD2
J: TRBJ2-7
size: .
DNA: TGTGCCAGCAGGAATGGACTAGCGGGGCCGTCATGCGAGCAGTACTTC
CDR3: CASRNGLAGPSCEQYF

V: TRBV5-6
D: TRBD1
J: TRBJ1-2
size: .
DNA: TGTGCCAGCAGCTTTTGGAACAGGGGAGGAGGCTACACCTTC
CDR3: CASSFWNRGGGYTF

V: TRBV27
D: TRBD1
J: TRBJ1-1
size: many
DNA: TGTGCCAGCAGTACCCGGACAGGAGTCACTGAAGCTTTCTTT
CDR3: CASSTRTGVTEAFF

V: TRBV6-5
D: TRBD1
J: TRBJ2-7
size: .
DNA: TGTGCCAGCAGTTACTTCGACAGGGGCTTCTACGAGCAGTACTTC
CDR3: CASSYFDRGFYEQYF

V: TRBV28
D: .
J: TRBJ1-5
size: .
DNA: TGTGCCAGCAGTTTAGCCCAAGGGGGTATCAATCAGCCCCAGCATTTT
CDR3: CASSLAQGGINQPQHF

V: TRBV12-3/TRBV12-4
D: .
J: TRBJ2-1
size: .
DNA: TGTGCCAGCAGCCATGACTACAATGAGCAGTTCTTC
CDR3: CASSHDYNEQFF

V: TRBV20-1
D: .
J: TRBJ2-7
size: many
DNA: TGCAGTGCTAGGGGAGGGGACACCGCGGTTAGGACTTACGAGCAGTACTTC
CDR3: CSARGGDTAVRTYEQYF

V: TRBV5-1
D: .
J: TRBJ2-7
size: many
DNA: TGCGCCAGCAGCGATCCGGGGGTTGAGCAGTACTTC
CDR3: CASSDPGVEQYF

V: TRBV29-1
D: .
J: TRBJ1-4
size: many
DNA: TGCAGCGCATCCACGGGGGCAACTAATGAAAAACTGTTTTTT
CDR3: CSASTGATNEKLFF

V: TRBV6-4
D: .
J: TRBJ2-2
size: many
DNA: TGTGCCAGCAGTGAAGGAACTAGCCCGAACACCGGGGAGCTGTTTTTT
CDR3: CASSEGTSPNTGELFF